What follows is one TCR beta chain and its context. The specificity of this receptor is unknown. A junction boundary mismatches the germline segment, possibly from a read error. CDR1 and CDR2, looked up from the germline V gene (reference sequence), are SGHNT and YYREEE. The cysteine opens and the phenylalanine closes a CDR3 of 14 amino acids. The entry retains the CDR3 DNA only, 42 bases that are in frame from base 1. This sample stems from a study of CD8+CD57+ T cells in acquired aplastic anemia (dated by TCRdb to the late 2010s). With regard to the full study: On average, sorted CD4+ and CD8+ cells yielded about 3 ug of extracted DNA, with a range of about 0.18 to 27.4 ug. Mean read counts for healthy donor samples were roughly 10 million for CD4+ cells and roughly 12 million for CD8+ cells.

Genomic DNA was used as template for profiling of TCR beta VDJ combinations and CDR3 sequences. TCR repertoire sequencing was run on an Illumina HiSeq 2000. The original pipeline was this. Repertoires were assessed using TRBV/TRBJ rearrangement plots, CDR3 size and DJ length profiles, and Simpson's diversity index. The most abundant DNA sequence in the deep sequencing data was defined as the immunodominant clone. CDR3 amino acid sequences were screened for sharing across subjects and compared with published repertoires and the VDJdb database. TCRdb itself trimmed the public reads at Q25 with fastp, ran MiXCR and retained productive beta chains. Every CDR3 protein is listed once, alongside the most common genes and DNA of its rows. The V and J calls, along with clone size, are taken from TCRdb and not from the paper's own processing. The sample yields some 410,000 distinct CDR3 sequences; around 72% were counted once. In total, the top ten clones hold approximately 3.8% of the sample.

The study deep-sequenced TCR repertoires of sorted CD4+ and CD8+ blood T cells from severe aplastic anemia patients and healthy subjects. Ficoll-Paque density gradient centrifugation was used to isolate peripheral blood mononuclear cells. CD4+ and CD8+ T cells were sorted by FACS or magnetic beads before DNA extraction. Overall results and qualifications from the work: Patients and healthy controls showed no significant difference in CD8+ Simpson's diversity (P=0.060). Around 28 CD8+ CDR3 sequences were found to be shared between patients and controls, but these sequences appeared to be highly expressed in patients and within the immunodominant clones of the patients.

Sequencing input: sorted CD4+, CD8+, or CD8+CD57+ T cells (not recorded which) from PBMCs. The TCR was taken from a human donor in good health, serving as a control. The V and J segments used are TRBV5-4 and TRBJ2-2, and 7 bases in between align with TRBD1. The CDR3: CASSPGTELNEILF. Here is the DNA: TGTGCCAGCAGCCCGGGGACAGAACTTAATGAAATACTGTTT.